The T cell receptor beta chain described here comes from a study of blood T cell repertoires in COVID-19. Per the authors' pipeline: It was from reference gene primer amplification that nucleated cell counts were estimated. Assay used: immunoSEQ multiplex PCR; TCRdb lists only in-frame clones, some missing. V and J calls and clone size are those listed in that table; D and trimming were worked out from the DNA. There are about 300,000 clones in the sample; 80% to 90% occur only once, and roughly 1.1% lies in the top ten. Germline V lookup: CDR1 KGHDR, CDR2 SFDVKD. Between the trimmed V and J ends, which lost 3 bases and 8 bases, there was a span of 15 bases. The CDR3 is 14 residues long.

The clonotype comes from a woman in her 50s with acute or convalescent COVID-19. The genes are TRBV24-1 and TRBJ1-2, with TRBD1 as a possible D gene (5 bases). Specimen: peripheral blood. The CDR3 nucleotides are TGTGCCACCAGTGATCATACCAGGGCACAGGGCTACACCTTC. Amino acids: CATSDHTRAQGYTF.